Sequencing of this TCR beta chain was carried out in a study of blood T cells in healthy people across ages. Combining a sample-barcoded 5' primer with a J-beta primer mix, a second PCR ran for roughly 7 to 12 cycles. Tagging of each cDNA molecule was performed by a template-switch adaptor with 12 random nucleotides. A single record per CDR3 protein comes from TCRdb applying MiXCR to the 5' RACE reads. The sample carries fewer than 1 million distinct CDR3 sequences, 44% recorded once. Only a few counts were recorded for this clonotype. The donors, aged about 6 to 100, were healthy Caucasians from Russia. There were at least 6 micrograms of total RNA extracted from every sample. The CDR3 is 17 residues long. Germline CDR1 LNHNV, CDR2 YYDKDF (reference sequence). With 1 base clipped from V and 1 base from J, the junction kept 8 bases outside the gene matches.

Specimen: blood. V gene TRBV15 combines with J gene TRBJ2-5; 8 bases agree with TRBD1. The source is a man aged 60 to 75 in good health. The CDR3 is CATSRAGQGKIQETQYF. The DNA for the CDR3 is TGTGCCACCAGCAGAGCCGGACAGGGAAAGATCCAAGAGACCCAGTACTTC.